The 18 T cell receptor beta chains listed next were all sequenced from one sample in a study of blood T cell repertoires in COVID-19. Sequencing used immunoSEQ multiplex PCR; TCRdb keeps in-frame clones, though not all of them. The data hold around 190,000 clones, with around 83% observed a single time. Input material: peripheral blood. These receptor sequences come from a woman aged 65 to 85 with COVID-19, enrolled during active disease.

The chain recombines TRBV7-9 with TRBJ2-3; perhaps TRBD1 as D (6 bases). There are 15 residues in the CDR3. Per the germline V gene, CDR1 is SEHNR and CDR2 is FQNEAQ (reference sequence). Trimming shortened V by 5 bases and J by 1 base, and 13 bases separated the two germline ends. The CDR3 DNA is TGTGCCAGCAGCGAGGGACAATCCGGCACAGATACGCAGTATTTT. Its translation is CASSEGQSGTDTQYF.

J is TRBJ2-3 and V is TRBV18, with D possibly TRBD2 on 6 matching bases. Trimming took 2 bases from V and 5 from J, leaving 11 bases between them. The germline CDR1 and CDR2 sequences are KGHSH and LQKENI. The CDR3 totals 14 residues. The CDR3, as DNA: TGTGCCAGCTCACCAAAGGGAGGTAAAGATACGCAGTATTTT. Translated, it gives CASSPKGGKDTQYF. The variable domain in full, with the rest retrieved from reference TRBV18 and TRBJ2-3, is NAGVMQNPRHLVRRRGQEARLRCSPMKGHSHVYWYRQLPEEGLKFMVYLQKENIIDESGMPKERFSAEFPKEGPSILRIQQVVRGDSAAYFCASSPKGGKDTQYFGPGTRLTVL.

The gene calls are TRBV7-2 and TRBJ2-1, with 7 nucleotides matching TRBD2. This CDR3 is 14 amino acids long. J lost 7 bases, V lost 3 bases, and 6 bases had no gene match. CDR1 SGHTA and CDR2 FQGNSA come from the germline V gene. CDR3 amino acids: CASSFLGGPNEQFF. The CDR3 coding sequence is TGTGCCAGCAGCTTTTTGGGAGGGCCAAATGAGCAGTTCTTC.

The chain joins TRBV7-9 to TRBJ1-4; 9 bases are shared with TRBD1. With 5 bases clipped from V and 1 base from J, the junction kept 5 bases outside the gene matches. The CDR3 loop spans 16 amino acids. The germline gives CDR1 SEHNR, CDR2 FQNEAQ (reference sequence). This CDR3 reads CASSSRDRVTNEKLFF. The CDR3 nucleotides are TGTGCCAGCAGCAGCCGGGACAGGGTAACTAATGAAAAACTGTTTTTT.

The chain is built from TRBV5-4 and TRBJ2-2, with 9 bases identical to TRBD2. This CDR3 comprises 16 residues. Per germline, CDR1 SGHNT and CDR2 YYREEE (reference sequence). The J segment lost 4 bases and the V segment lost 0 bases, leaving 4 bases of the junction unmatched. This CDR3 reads CASSLATSGPTGELFF. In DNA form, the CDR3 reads TGTGCCAGCAGCTTGGCGACTAGCGGACCCACCGGGGAGCTGTTTTTT.

CDR3 amino acids: CASSLDRGQWNEQFF. CDR3 in DNA: TGTGCCAGCAGCTTAGACAGGGGGCAGTGGAATGAGCAGTTCTTC. J is TRBJ2-1 and V is TRBV7-2; 9 positions agree with TRBD1. The CDR3 has 15 residues. The trim removed 1 base at V and 7 bases at J, leaving 5 bases unmatched. The germline V gene encodes CDR1 SGHTA and CDR2 FQGNSA.

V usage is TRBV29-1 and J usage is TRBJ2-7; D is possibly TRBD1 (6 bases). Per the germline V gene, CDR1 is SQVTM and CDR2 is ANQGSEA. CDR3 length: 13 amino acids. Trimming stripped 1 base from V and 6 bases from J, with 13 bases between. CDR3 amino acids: CSVEGRQGGEQYF. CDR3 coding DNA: TGCAGCGTTGAAGGTAGACAAGGGGGCGAGCAGTACTTC.

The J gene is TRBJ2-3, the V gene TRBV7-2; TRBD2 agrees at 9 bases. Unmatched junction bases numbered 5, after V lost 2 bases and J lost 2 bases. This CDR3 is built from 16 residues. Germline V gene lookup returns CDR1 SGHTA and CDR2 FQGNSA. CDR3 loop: CASSLRPSGITDTQYF. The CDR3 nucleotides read TGTGCCAGCAGCTTAAGACCTAGCGGGATCACAGATACGCAGTATTTT.

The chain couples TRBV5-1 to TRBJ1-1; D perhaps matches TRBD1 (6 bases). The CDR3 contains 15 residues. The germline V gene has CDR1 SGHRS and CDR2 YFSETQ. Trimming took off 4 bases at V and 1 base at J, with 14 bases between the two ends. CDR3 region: CASSITAGANTEAFF. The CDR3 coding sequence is TGCGCCAGCAGCATAACGGCAGGGGCGAACACTGAAGCTTTCTTT. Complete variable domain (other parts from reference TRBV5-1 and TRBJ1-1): KAGVTQTPRYLIKTRGQQVTLSCSPISGHRSVSWYQQTPGQGLQFLFEYFSETQRNKGNFPGRFSGRQFSNSRSEMNVSTLELGDSALYLCASSITAGANTEAFFGQGTRLTVV.

As DNA, the CDR3 is TGTGCCAGCAGTGACGGCGGGAAAGCTGATACGCAGTATTTT. Translation: CASSDGGKADTQYF. J is TRBJ2-3 and V is TRBV28, with D perhaps TRBD2 (6 bases). V gave up 5 bases and J gave up 6 bases, with 15 bases separating them. Per germline, CDR1 MDHEN and CDR2 SYDVKM. CDR3 length: 14 residues.

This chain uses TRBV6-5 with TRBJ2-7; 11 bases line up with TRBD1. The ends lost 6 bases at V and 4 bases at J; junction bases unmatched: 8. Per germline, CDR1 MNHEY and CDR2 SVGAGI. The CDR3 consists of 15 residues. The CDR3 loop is CASSLDRDRGYEQYF. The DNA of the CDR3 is TGTGCCAGCAGCCTCGACCGGGACAGGGGGTACGAGCAGTACTTC.

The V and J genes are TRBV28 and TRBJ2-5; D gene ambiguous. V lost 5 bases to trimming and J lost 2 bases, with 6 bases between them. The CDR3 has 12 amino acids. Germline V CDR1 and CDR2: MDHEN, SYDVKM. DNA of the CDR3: TGTGCCAGCAGTGTAATACAAGAGACCCAGTACTTC. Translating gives CASSVIQETQYF.

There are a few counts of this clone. CDR3 in DNA: TGTGCCAGCAGCTCCCGGCCGGGACAGGGGGCTTACGAGCAGTACTTC. Amino acid sequence: CASSSRPGQGAYEQYF. The rearrangement joins TRBV5-8 to TRBJ2-7; 12 positions match TRBD1. There are 16 residues in the CDR3. Germline assignment: CDR1 SGHTS and CDR2 YDEGEE. The V and J ends lost 3 bases and 4 bases, in that order; junction bases with no gene match: 8.

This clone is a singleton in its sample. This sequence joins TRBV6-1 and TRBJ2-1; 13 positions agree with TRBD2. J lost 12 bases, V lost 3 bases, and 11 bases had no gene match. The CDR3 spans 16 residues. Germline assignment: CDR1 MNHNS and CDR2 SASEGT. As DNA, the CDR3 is TGTGCCAGCAGTGAGCAAGGACTAGCGGGAGCGCCACGGCAGTTCTTC. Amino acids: CASSEQGLAGAPRQFF.

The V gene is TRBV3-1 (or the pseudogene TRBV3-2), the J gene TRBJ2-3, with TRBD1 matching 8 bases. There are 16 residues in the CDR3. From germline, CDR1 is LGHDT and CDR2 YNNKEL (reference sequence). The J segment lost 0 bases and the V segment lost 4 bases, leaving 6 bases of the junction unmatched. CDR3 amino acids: CASSPTGAHSTDTQYF. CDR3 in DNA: TGTGCCAGCAGCCCGACAGGGGCCCATAGCACAGATACGCAGTATTTT.

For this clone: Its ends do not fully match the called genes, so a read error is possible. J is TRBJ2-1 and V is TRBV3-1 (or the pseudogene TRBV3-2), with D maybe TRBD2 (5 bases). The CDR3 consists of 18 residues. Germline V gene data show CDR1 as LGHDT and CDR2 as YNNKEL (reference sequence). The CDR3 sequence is CASSQEFPTRLSNNEQFF. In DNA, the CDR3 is TGTGCCAGCAGCCAAGAGTTTCCAACTAGACTCTCCAACAATGAGCAGTTCTTC.

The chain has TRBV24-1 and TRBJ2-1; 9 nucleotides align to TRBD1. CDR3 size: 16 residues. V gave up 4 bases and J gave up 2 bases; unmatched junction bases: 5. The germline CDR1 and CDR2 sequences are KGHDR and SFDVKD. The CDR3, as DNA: TGTGCCACCAGTGACTCCGGGACAGGGACCTACAATGAGCAGTTCTTC. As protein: CATSDSGTGTYNEQFF.

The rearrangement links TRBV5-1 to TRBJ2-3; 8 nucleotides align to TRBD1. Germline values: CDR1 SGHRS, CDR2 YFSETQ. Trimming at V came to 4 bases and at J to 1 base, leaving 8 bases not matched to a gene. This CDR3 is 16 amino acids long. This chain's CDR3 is CASSPQQGAGTDTQYF. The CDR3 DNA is TGCGCCAGCAGCCCTCAGCAGGGGGCGGGCACAGATACGCAGTATTTT.